These T cell receptor beta chains were read from a single sample in a study of CD8+ T cells in alopecia areata. Sequencing used immunoSEQ multiplex PCR; TCRdb keeps in-frame clones, though not all of them. The sample has roughly 200,000 clones; 63% are singletons. The sequences come from CD4+ T cells sorted from blood, collected at week 0. The receptors originated from a human donor with alopecia areata. The conserved cysteine and the conserved F or W are not part of the CDR3 here. D genes are given only for firm matches.

d_gene	j_gene	v_gene	CDR3aa
TRBD1	TRBJ1-1	TRBV29-1	SVEGGQGSNTEAF
.	TRBJ1-2	TRBV27	ASSPGGVGESGYT
.	TRBJ1-1	TRBV7-9	ASSPFVGAEAF
.	TRBJ2-5	TRBV6-5	ASSRGAWEETQY
.	TRBJ2-7	TRBV20-1	SAREGREQY
.	TRBJ1-1	TRBV7-2	ASQRQPNTEAF
.	TRBJ1-4	TRBV30	AWREPGGPNEKLF
.	TRBJ1-2	TRBV30	AWSEQTFNYGYT
.	TRBJ1-5	TRBV30	AWSVRGINNQPQH
.	TRBJ2-1	TRBV29-1	SADFYNEQF
.	TRBJ1-4	TRBV6-1	ASSELGTGREKLF
.	TRBJ2-2	TRBV29-1	SVRTNTGELF
.	TRBJ2-1	TRBV15	ATSRVGGLNNEQF
TRBD1	TRBJ1-1	TRBV30	AWSGTGEVAF
.	TRBJ2-7	TRBV29-1	SVGQVRNEQY
.	TRBJ1-1	TRBV2	ASMAGNTEAF
.	TRBJ1-6	TRBV7-2	ASSLVGSPLH
.	TRBJ1-3	TRBV4-3	ASSQGHSGNTIY
.	TRBJ1-6	TRBV25-1	ASSESQGGNSPLH
.	TRBJ1-1	TRBV29-1	SAEPGRTEAF
TRBD1	TRBJ2-1	TRBV29-1	SVILPWGRDRGRSEQF
.	TRBJ2-7	TRBV27	ASSSPLYEQY
.	TRBJ1-2	TRBV4-3	ASSQEGKGYT
TRBD1	TRBJ2-1	TRBV29-1	SVGGGQGGNEQF
.	TRBJ2-7	TRBV7-2	ASSPRSQGEQY
TRBD2	TRBJ2-1	TRBV30	AWSPIDGLAGFYNEQF
TRBD1	TRBJ2-7	TRBV18	ASSAGTGSYEQY
.	TRBJ2-3	TRBV30	AWSNYHFDREAQMVQY
.	TRBJ1-1	TRBV30	AWKSERPEAF
TRBD1	TRBJ1-4	TRBV7-2	ASSPRRAGGNEKLF
.	TRBJ1-1	TRBV5-1	ASIRGSGRDTEAF
.	TRBJ1-6	TRBV9	ASSVEGPSGSPLH
.	TRBJ2-3	TRBV29-1	SVDSTNTDTQY
.	TRBJ1-2	TRBV29-1	SVDEGGIGYT
TRBD1	TRBJ2-4	TRBV7-2	ASSYPPGQGKNIQY
.	TRBJ2-5	TRBV5-6	ASSLGTLQETQY
.	TRBJ2-5	TRBV30	AWSKGGRETQY
.	TRBJ2-3	TRBV4-1	ASSQMQGNLRTQY
.	TRBJ1-2	TRBV5-1	ASSFGQSSGYGYT
TRBD1	TRBJ2-7	TRBV19	ASSPGQVSYEQY
TRBD1	TRBJ2-5	TRBV29-1	SVRRDRLIKETQY
TRBD2	TRBJ2-5	TRBV15	ATSRDNGLAVQETQY
TRBD1	TRBJ1-2	TRBV7-2	ASSLGQPNYGYT
.	TRBJ1-5	TRBV30	AWSRQRSNQPQH
.	TRBJ2-6	TRBV29-1	SVEEGSGANVLT
.	TRBJ1-2	TRBV5-6	ASSSPPPGYGYT
.	TRBJ2-7	TRBV30	AWSVGRVGEQY
.	TRBJ2-1	TRBV9	ASSVVEGPWDEQF
TRBD2	TRBJ2-1	TRBV5-1	ASSLERGVRNEQF
.	TRBJ1-2	TRBV4-3	ASSQDRLYGYT
.	TRBJ1-5	TRBV30	AWSVGRDQPQH
.	TRBJ2-3	TRBV10-3	AINARGESGTDTQY
.	TRBJ2-5	TRBV29-1	SVVARGNQETQY
TRBD1	TRBJ2-1	TRBV30	AWRRQGATDEQF
TRBD1	TRBJ1-2	TRBV30	AWSRGQGARYGYT
.	TRBJ2-5	TRBV27	ASRSQETQY
.	TRBJ2-2	TRBV29-1	SVKSGDGELF
.	TRBJ2-6	TRBV4-3	ASSQEGSGANVLT
.	TRBJ2-5	TRBV11-2	ASSLASAAVPGETQY